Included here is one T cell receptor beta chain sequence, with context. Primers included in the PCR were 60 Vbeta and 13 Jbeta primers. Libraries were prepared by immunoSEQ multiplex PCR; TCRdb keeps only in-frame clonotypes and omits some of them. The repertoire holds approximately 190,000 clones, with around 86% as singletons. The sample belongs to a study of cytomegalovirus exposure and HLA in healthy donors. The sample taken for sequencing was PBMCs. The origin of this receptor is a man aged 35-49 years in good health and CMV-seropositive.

The CDR3 DNA reads TGTGCCAGCAGGCTAACCGGGACAGGTAAAACAGTGACGAACACCGGGGAGCTGTTTTTT. Translating it yields CASRLTGTGKTVTNTGELFF. This chain links TRBV27 with TRBJ2-2, with 8 bases that match TRBD1. The CDR3 consists of 20 residues. V lost 6 bases to trimming and J lost 0 bases; unmatched junction nucleotides: 18. The V gene's germline CDR1 is MNHEY and CDR2 SMNVEV (reference sequence).